This passage covers 3 T cell receptor beta chains from one sample sequenced in a study of shared clonotypes between healthy human individuals. Naive CD8 isolation took CD45RO-negative cells positively selected for CCR7 and excluded terminally differentiated effector memory CD45RA+ cells. Profiled with immunoSEQ multiplex PCR; TCRdb holds only in-frame clones, not every one. The repertoire holds about 2.2 million clones, with about 92% as singletons. Specimen: naive CD8+ T cells from PBMCs. The receptors originated from a man between 18 and 35 years old in good health. Some clones in this sample may be carry-over from other donors' samples.

The rearrangement joins TRBV5-4 to TRBJ2-1; a possible D gene is TRBD2 (5 bases). The germline CDR1 and CDR2 sequences are SGHNT and YYREEE (reference sequence). The CDR3 is 12 amino acids. V was clipped by 4 bases and J by 10 bases, with 12 bases between them. CDR3 bases: TGTGCCAGCAGCGCCCCGCCGGGGGAGCAGTTCTTC. Translation: CASSAPPGEQFF.

V is TRBV5-4 and J is TRBJ1-2, with D uncertain. The length of the CDR3 is 16 residues. V shed 3 bases and J shed 4 bases, with 19 bases lying between them. Germline values: CDR1 SGHNT, CDR2 YYREEE (reference sequence). The CDR3 here is CASSSGLLKESYGYTF. The CDR3 bases are TGTGCCAGCAGCTCGGGTCTTCTTAAGGAGAGCTATGGCTACACCTTC.

The V call is TRBV7-8, the J call TRBJ2-2; D gene ambiguous. Germline V gene sequence: CDR1 SGHVS, CDR2 FQNEAQ. The CDR3 is made up of 17 amino acids. Trimming took off 5 bases at V and 1 base at J, with 17 bases between the two ends. CDR3 protein: CASSLIKGSGNTGELFF. As DNA, the CDR3 is TGTGCCAGCAGCCTAATAAAGGGCTCGGGGAACACCGGGGAGCTGTTTTTT.